The rows below give T cell receptor beta chains drawn from one sample of a study of shared clonotypes between healthy human individuals. Profiled with immunoSEQ multiplex PCR; TCRdb holds only in-frame clones, not every one. The sample contains some 530,000 clones, 78% of which appear only once. Sequenced material: PBMCs. All receptors derive from a woman between 40 and 50 years old in good health. Some clones in this sample may be carry-over from other donors' samples. Each CDR3 is given with its conserved first and last residue. Size is stated for part of the rows, as once, few or many counts, or as a class when the clone is expanded.

cdr3_length: 17; v_call: TRBV7-3; j_call: TRBJ2-1; clone_size: NA; cdr3_aa: CASSLTGQGAGYNEQFF
cdr3_length: 16; v_call: TRBV4-1; j_call: TRBJ2-2; clone_size: NA; cdr3_aa: CASSHPGQGAIGELFF
cdr3_length: 16; v_call: TRBV5-1; j_call: TRBJ2-3; clone_size: NA; cdr3_aa: CASSSSQGTNTDTQYF
cdr3_length: 14; v_call: TRBV6-1; j_call: TRBJ2-1; clone_size: once; cdr3_aa: CASSSQREGSEQFF
cdr3_length: 18; v_call: TRBV4-1; j_call: TRBJ2-2; clone_size: NA; cdr3_aa: CASSQVRLWQGIPGELFF
cdr3_length: 13; v_call: TRBV2; j_call: TRBJ2-5; clone_size: NA; cdr3_aa: CASSLGSQETQYF
cdr3_length: 15; v_call: TRBV6-6; j_call: TRBJ1-1; clone_size: NA; cdr3_aa: CASSYSNTDRAEAFF
cdr3_length: 15; v_call: TRBV4-1; j_call: TRBJ2-1; clone_size: NA; cdr3_aa: CASSSRTSGYNEQFF
cdr3_length: 15; v_call: TRBV5-1; j_call: TRBJ2-3; clone_size: NA; cdr3_aa: CASSSWGQSTDTQYF
cdr3_length: 15; v_call: TRBV19; j_call: TRBJ2-5; clone_size: NA; cdr3_aa: CASSPVVNAEETQYF
cdr3_length: 16; v_call: TRBV7-2; j_call: TRBJ1-3; clone_size: few; cdr3_aa: CASSLASGVPGNTIYF
cdr3_length: 14; v_call: TRBV5-4; j_call: TRBJ2-2; clone_size: NA; cdr3_aa: CASSPTPDTGELFF
cdr3_length: 14; v_call: TRBV7-8; j_call: TRBJ1-1; clone_size: many; cdr3_aa: CASSFGRRNTEAFF
cdr3_length: 14; v_call: TRBV28; j_call: TRBJ2-3; clone_size: once; cdr3_aa: CASSSTRGDYTQYF
cdr3_length: 13; v_call: TRBV6-1; j_call: TRBJ1-1; clone_size: NA; cdr3_aa: CASSFGQNTEAFF
cdr3_length: 15; v_call: TRBV6-1; j_call: TRBJ2-7; clone_size: NA; cdr3_aa: CASSEVGTGYGEQYF
cdr3_length: 10; v_call: TRBV20-1; j_call: TRBJ2-7; clone_size: NA; cdr3_aa: CSANGNEQYF
cdr3_length: 11; v_call: TRBV6-1; j_call: TRBJ2-7; clone_size: NA; cdr3_aa: CASDLGFEQYF
cdr3_length: 16; v_call: TRBV14; j_call: TRBJ2-7; clone_size: NA; cdr3_aa: CASSQDRAGIADEQYF
cdr3_length: 13; v_call: TRBV19; j_call: TRBJ1-2; clone_size: NA; cdr3_aa: CASSTGDGYGYTF
cdr3_length: 15; v_call: TRBV18; j_call: TRBJ2-7; clone_size: NA; cdr3_aa: CASSPPTTDSYEQYF
cdr3_length: 17; v_call: TRBV11-2; j_call: TRBJ1-3; clone_size: NA; cdr3_aa: CASSLDISRISGNTIYF
cdr3_length: 14; v_call: TRBV29-1; j_call: TRBJ1-5; clone_size: few; cdr3_aa: CSVGGHLSNQPQHF
cdr3_length: 18; v_call: TRBV10-3; j_call: TRBJ2-7; clone_size: many; cdr3_aa: CAISESTPWTSGSYEQYF
cdr3_length: 14; v_call: TRBV5-8; j_call: TRBJ1-5; clone_size: once; cdr3_aa: CASSLVLGNQPQHF
cdr3_length: 16; v_call: TRBV4-3; j_call: TRBJ2-1; clone_size: NA; cdr3_aa: CASSQAPTGRAYEQFF
cdr3_length: 15; v_call: TRBV15; j_call: TRBJ2-7; clone_size: NA; cdr3_aa: CATSSRTGESYEQYF
cdr3_length: 14; v_call: TRBV7-3; j_call: TRBJ1-1; clone_size: NA; cdr3_aa: CASSKTAANTEAFF
cdr3_length: 15; v_call: TRBV6-1; j_call: TRBJ2-5; clone_size: NA; cdr3_aa: CASSGEGPRVTTQYF
cdr3_length: 16; v_call: TRBV7-2; j_call: TRBJ2-5; clone_size: NA; cdr3_aa: CASSLKQGSYRGTQYF
cdr3_length: 14; v_call: TRBV27; j_call: TRBJ2-7; clone_size: NA; cdr3_aa: CASSSPGRGYEQYF
cdr3_length: 15; v_call: TRBV28; j_call: TRBJ1-2; clone_size: NA; cdr3_aa: CASLPGGTGAYGYTF
cdr3_length: 17; v_call: TRBV7-8; j_call: TRBJ2-2; clone_size: NA; cdr3_aa: CASSRGTSGTNTGELFF
cdr3_length: 13; v_call: TRBV5-1; j_call: TRBJ2-3; clone_size: NA; cdr3_aa: CASSSEYTDTQYF
cdr3_length: 16; v_call: TRBV6-5; j_call: TRBJ2-7; clone_size: NA; cdr3_aa: CASSLNRDRRSYEQYF
cdr3_length: 16; v_call: TRBV10-3; j_call: TRBJ1-4; clone_size: NA; cdr3_aa: CAISDRGGTTNEKLFF
cdr3_length: 14; v_call: TRBV4-2; j_call: TRBJ2-2; clone_size: NA; cdr3_aa: CASSPAAGTGELFF
cdr3_length: 15; v_call: TRBV15; j_call: TRBJ2-4; clone_size: NA; cdr3_aa: CATSSYGTGKDIQYF
cdr3_length: 14; v_call: TRBV9; j_call: TRBJ2-3; clone_size: NA; cdr3_aa: CAGSVGGVTDTQYF
cdr3_length: 15; v_call: TRBV28; j_call: TRBJ1-5; clone_size: NA; cdr3_aa: CASSFTGWSSQPQHF
cdr3_length: 14; v_call: TRBV5-6; j_call: TRBJ2-7; clone_size: NA; cdr3_aa: CASSLDPGTYEQYF
cdr3_length: 16; v_call: TRBV4-3; j_call: TRBJ2-7; clone_size: NA; cdr3_aa: CASSQAKGGRSYEQYF
cdr3_length: 14; v_call: TRBV7-8; j_call: TRBJ1-1; clone_size: NA; cdr3_aa: CASSLVYRNTEAFF
cdr3_length: 14; v_call: TRBV28; j_call: TRBJ1-3; clone_size: NA; cdr3_aa: CASSPTVDRDTIYF
cdr3_length: 13; v_call: TRBV7-9; j_call: TRBJ1-2; clone_size: NA; cdr3_aa: CASSQEVPNGYTF
cdr3_length: 13; v_call: TRBV5-1; j_call: TRBJ2-1; clone_size: NA; cdr3_aa: CASSSTLATEQFF
cdr3_length: 16; v_call: TRBV27; j_call: TRBJ2-2; clone_size: NA; cdr3_aa: CASSDSRGGETGELFF
cdr3_length: 18; v_call: TRBV7-2; j_call: TRBJ2-7; clone_size: NA; cdr3_aa: CASSLRLAGARVNYEQYF